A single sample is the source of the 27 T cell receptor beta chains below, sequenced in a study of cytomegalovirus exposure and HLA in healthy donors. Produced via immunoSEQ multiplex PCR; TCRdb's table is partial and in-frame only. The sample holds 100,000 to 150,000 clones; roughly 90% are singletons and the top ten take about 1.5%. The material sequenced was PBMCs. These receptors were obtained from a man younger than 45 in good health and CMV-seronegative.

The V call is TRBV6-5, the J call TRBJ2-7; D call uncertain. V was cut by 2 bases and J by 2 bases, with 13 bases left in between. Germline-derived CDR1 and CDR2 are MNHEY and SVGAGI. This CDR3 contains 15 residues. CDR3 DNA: TGTGCCAGCAGTTACGGGCTACCGAACACCTACGAGCAGTACTTC. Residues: CASSYGLPNTYEQYF.

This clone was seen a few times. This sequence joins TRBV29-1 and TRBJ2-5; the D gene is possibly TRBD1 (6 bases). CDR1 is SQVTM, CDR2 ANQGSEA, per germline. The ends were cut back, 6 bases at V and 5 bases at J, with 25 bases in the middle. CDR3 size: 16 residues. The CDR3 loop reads CSVTKPISGVLETQYF. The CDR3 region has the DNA TGCAGCGTGACGAAACCGATATCAGGGGTGTTGGAGACCCAGTACTTC.

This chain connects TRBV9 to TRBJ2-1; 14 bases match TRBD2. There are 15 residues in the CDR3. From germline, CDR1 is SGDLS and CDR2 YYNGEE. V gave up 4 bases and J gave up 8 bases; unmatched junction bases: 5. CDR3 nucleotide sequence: TGTGCCAGCAGCCCGACTAGCGGGAGGGTCGATGAGCAGTTCTTC. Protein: CASSPTSGRVDEQFF. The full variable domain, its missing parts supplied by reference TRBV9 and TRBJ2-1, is DSGVTQTPKHLITATGQRVTLRCSPRSGDLSVYWYQQSLDQGLQFLIQYYNGEERAKGNILERFSAQQFPDLHSELNLSSLELGDSALYFCASSPTSGRVDEQFFGPGTRLTVL.

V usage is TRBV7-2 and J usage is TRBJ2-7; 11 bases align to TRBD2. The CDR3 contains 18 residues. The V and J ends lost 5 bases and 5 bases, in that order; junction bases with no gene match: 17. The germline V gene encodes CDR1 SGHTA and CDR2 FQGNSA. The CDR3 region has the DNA TGTGCCAGCAGCCCGTATTCACTAGCGGGAGCGGGAGCGGACGAGCAGTACTTC. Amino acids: CASSPYSLAGAGADEQYF. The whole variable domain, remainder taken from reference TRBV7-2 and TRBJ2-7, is GAGVSQSPSNKVTEKGKDVELRCDPISGHTALYWYRQSLGQGLEFLIYFQGNSAPDKSGLPSDRFSAERTGGSVSTLTIQRTQQEDSAVYLCASSPYSLAGAGADEQYFGPGTRLTVT.

The CDR3 DNA is TGTGCCAGCAGTATTAGCGGGAGCACAGATACGCAGTATTTT. It encodes CASSISGSTDTQYF. The chain has TRBV7-9 and TRBJ2-3, with 7 bases that match TRBD2. CDR1 is SEHNR, CDR2 FQNEAQ, per germline (reference sequence). The CDR3 is made up of 14 amino acids. V lost 6 bases, J lost 0 bases, and 3 bases stayed unmatched.

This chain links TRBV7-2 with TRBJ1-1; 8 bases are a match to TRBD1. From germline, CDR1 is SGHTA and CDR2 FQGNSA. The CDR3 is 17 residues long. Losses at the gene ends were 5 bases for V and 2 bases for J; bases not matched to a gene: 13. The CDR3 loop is CASSRGGTGLQNTEAFF. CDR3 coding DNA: TGTGCCAGCAGCCGCGGCGGGACAGGCCTCCAAAACACTGAAGCTTTCTTT.

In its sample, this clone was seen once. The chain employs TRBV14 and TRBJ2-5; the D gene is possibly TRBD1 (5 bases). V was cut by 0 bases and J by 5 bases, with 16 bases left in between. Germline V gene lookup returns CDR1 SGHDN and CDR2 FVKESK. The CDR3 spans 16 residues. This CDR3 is CASSQERSRAVETQYF. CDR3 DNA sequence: TGTGCCAGCAGCCAAGAAAGGTCCAGGGCTGTGGAGACCCAGTACTTC. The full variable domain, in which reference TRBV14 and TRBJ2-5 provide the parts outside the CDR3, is EAGVTQFPSHSVIEKGQTVTLRCDPISGHDNLYWYRRVMGKEIKFLLHFVKESKQDESGMPNNRFLAERTGGTYSTLKVQPAELEDSGVYFCASSQERSRAVETQYFGPGTRLLVL.

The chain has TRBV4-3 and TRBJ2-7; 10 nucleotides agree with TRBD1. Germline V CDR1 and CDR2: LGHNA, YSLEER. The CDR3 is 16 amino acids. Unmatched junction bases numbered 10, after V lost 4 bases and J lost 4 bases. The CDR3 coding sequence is TGCGCCAGCAGCCGCCAACCCGGGACAGGGGAATACGAGCAGTACTTC. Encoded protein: CASSRQPGTGEYEQYF.

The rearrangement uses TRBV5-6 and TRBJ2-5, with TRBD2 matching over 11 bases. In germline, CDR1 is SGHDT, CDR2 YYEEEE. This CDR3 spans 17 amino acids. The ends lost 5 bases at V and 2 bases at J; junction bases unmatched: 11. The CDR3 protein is CASRFGPGLAEQETQYF. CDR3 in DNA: TGTGCCAGCAGGTTTGGCCCGGGACTAGCGGAACAAGAGACCCAGTACTTC. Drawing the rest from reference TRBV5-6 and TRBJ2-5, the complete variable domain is DAGVTQSPTHLIKTRGQQVTLRCSPKSGHDTVSWYQQALGQGPQFIFQYYEEEERQRGNFPDRFSGHQFPNYSSELNVNALLLGDSALYLCASRFGPGLAEQETQYFGPGTRLLVL.

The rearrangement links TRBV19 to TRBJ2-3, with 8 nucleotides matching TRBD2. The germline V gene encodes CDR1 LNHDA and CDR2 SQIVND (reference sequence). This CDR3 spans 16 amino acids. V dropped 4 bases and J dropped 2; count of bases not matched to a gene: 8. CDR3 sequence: CASSKTSGQFTDTQYF. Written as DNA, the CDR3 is TGTGCCAGTAGTAAAACTAGCGGACAATTCACAGATACGCAGTATTTT.

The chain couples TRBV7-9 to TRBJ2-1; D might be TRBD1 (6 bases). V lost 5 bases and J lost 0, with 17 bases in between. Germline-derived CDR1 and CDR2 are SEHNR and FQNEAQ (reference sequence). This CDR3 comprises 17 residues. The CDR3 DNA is TGTGCCAGCAGCCTAGGGGTAGGGGGTAGCTCCTACAATGAGCAGTTCTTC. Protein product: CASSLGVGGSSYNEQFF.

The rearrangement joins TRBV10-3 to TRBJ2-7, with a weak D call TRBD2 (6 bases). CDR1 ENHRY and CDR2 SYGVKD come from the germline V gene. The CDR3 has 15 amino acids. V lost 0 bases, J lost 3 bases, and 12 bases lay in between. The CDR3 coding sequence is TGTGCCATCAGTGAGTCGGGGGGTCTGGACTACGAGCAGTACTTC. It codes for CAISESGGLDYEQYF.

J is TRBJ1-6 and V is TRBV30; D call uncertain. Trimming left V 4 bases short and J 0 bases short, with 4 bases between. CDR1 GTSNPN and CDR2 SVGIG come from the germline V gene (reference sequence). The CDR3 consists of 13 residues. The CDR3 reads CAWTISYNSPLHF. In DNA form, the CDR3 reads TGTGCCTGGACAATCTCCTATAATTCACCCCTCCACTTT.

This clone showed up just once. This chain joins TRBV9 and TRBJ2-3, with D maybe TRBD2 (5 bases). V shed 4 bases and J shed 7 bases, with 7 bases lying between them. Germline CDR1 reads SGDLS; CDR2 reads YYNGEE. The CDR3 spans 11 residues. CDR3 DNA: TGTGCCAGCAGCCTAGCTAATACGCAGTATTTT. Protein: CASSLANTQYF.

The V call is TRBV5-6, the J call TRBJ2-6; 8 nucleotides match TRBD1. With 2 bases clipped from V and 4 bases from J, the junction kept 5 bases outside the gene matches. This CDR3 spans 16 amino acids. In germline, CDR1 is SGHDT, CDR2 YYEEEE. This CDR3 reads CASSFQGAGGANVLTF. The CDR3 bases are TGTGCCAGCAGCTTCCAGGGGGCGGGAGGGGCCAACGTCCTGACTTTC.

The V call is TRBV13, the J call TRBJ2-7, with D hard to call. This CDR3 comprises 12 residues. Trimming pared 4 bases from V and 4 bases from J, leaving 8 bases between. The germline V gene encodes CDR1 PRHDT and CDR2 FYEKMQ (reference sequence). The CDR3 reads CASSSRVYEQYF. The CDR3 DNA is TGTGCCAGCAGCTCCCGAGTGTACGAGCAGTACTTC.

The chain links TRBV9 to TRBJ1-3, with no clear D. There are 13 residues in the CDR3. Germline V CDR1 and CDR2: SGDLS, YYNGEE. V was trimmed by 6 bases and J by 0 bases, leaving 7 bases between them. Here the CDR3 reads CASTDFSGNTIYF. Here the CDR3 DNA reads TGTGCCAGCACCGACTTCTCTGGAAACACCATATATTTT.

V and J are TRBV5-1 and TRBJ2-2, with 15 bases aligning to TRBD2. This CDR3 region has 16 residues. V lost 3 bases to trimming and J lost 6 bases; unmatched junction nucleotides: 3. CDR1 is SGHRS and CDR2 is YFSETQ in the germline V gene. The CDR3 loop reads CASSWTSGRVSGELFF. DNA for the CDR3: TGCGCCAGCAGCTGGACTAGCGGGAGGGTATCCGGGGAGCTGTTTTTT.

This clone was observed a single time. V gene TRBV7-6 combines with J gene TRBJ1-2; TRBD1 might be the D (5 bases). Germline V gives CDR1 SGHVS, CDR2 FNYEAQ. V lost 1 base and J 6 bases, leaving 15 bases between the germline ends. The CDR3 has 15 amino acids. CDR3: CASSLEGQLRNGYTF. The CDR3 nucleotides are TGTGCCAGCAGCTTAGAGGGGCAGCTCCGGAATGGCTACACCTTC.

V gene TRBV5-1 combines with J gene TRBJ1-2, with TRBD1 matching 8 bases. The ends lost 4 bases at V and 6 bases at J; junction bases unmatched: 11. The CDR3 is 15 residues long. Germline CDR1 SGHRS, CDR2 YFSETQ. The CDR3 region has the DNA TGCGCCAGCAGCCTTGGACAGGGTTTTACCAATGGCTACACCTTC. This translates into CASSLGQGFTNGYTF.

The CDR3 region is CASSLTAGGNYGYTF. Written as DNA, the CDR3 is TGTGCCAGCAGCTTAACGGCAGGGGGCAACTATGGCTACACCTTC. This rearrangement joins TRBV7-2 to TRBJ1-2; 8 bases match TRBD1. Germline CDR1 is SGHTA and CDR2 is FQGNSA. This CDR3 region has 15 residues. J was trimmed by 2 bases and V by 2 bases; bases with no gene match: 4.

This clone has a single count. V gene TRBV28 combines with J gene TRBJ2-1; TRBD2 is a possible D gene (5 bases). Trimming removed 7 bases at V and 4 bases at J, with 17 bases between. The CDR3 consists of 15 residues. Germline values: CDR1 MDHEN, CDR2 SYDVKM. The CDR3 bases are TGTGCCAGCAAAATCGGGCTAGCTGATTACAATGAGCAGTTCTTC. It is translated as CASKIGLADYNEQFF.

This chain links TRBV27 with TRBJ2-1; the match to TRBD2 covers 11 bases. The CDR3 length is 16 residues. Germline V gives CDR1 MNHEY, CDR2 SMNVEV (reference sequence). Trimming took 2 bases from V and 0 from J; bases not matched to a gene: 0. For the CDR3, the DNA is TGTGCCAGCAGTTTACTAGCGGGAGGCTCCTACAATGAGCAGTTCTTC. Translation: CASSLLAGGSYNEQFF.

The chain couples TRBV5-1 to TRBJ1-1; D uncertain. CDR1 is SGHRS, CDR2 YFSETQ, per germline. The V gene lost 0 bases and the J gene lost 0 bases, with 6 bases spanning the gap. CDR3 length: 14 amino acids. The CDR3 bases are TGCGCCAGCAGCTTGGCCGCGATGAACACTGAAGCTTTCTTT. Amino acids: CASSLAAMNTEAFF. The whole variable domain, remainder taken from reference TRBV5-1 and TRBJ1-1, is KAGVTQTPRYLIKTRGQQVTLSCSPISGHRSVSWYQQTPGQGLQFLFEYFSETQRNKGNFPGRFSGRQFSNSRSEMNVSTLELGDSALYLCASSLAAMNTEAFFGQGTRLTVV.

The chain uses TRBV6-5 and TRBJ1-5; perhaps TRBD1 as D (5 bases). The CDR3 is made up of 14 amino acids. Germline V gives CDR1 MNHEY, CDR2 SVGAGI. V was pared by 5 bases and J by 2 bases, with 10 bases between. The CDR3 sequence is CASSLQVGNQPQHF. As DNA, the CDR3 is TGTGCCAGCAGTCTACAGGTGGGCAATCAGCCCCAGCATTTT.

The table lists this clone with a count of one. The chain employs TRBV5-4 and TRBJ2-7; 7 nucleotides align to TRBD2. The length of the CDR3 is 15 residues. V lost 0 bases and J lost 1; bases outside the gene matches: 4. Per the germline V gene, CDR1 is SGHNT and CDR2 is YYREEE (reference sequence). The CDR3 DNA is TGTGCCAGCAGCTTGGGGCTAGCGGAGTCCTACGAGCAGTACTTC. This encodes CASSLGLAESYEQYF.

The CDR3 DNA follows: TGTGCCAGTAGTATAGAGACAGCTATGAACACTGAAGCTTTCTTT. Translated, it gives CASSIETAMNTEAFF. The chain combines TRBV19 with TRBJ1-1, with a weak D call TRBD1 (5 bases). Germline V gene sequence: CDR1 LNHDA, CDR2 SQIVND (reference sequence). V lost 0 bases and J lost 0, with 8 bases in between. The CDR3 consists of 15 residues.